The present TCR beta chain was sequenced within a study of CXCR3-negative and CXCR3-positive naive CD8 T cells. Study-wide context: Collectively, the libraries yielded 140 million or so TRB reads in total, at about 1.5 +/- 0.3 million per library.

Germline loops: CDR1 SGHNT, CDR2 YYREEE (reference sequence). The CDR3 is 14 residues long. In the case of this clonotype: Its antigen is unidentified.

The study, taken as a whole, reports: The TRBV-TRBJ usage of naive CXCR3-negative and CXCR3-positive cells was similar, but that of memory cells differed. Diversity proved comparably high across both naive subsets and much lower in memory CD8+ cells. CXCR3-positive naive cells carried more hydrophobic TRB CDR3s than CXCR3-negative naive cells did.

The authors made the TRB cDNA libraries by 5' RACE using UMI labels. TCRdb re-called the 5' RACE reads and gives one entry per CDR3 protein, without DNA. Listed are 150,000 or so distinct CDR3 sequences; approximately 0.5% falls within the top ten. The genes are TRBV5-4 and TRBJ2-7; TCRdb picks TRBD1, but there is no DNA to check that call. The sequenced material came from naive CXCR3+ CD8+ T cells from blood. Subset reported: CD45RO-CCR7+CD27+CD95- naive CD8+ T cells expressing CXCR3 (TNR3+). This clonotype was sampled from a human donor in good health. Some clones in this sample may be carry-over from other donors' samples. The CDR3 region is CASSWGQGNYEQYF. Complete variable domain (other parts from reference TRBV5-4 and TRBJ2-7): ETGVTQSPTHLIKTRGQQVTLRCSSQSGHNTVSWYQQALGQGPQFIFQYYREEENGRGNFPPRFSGLQFPNYSSELNVNALELDDSALYLCASSWGQGNYEQYFGPGTRLTVT.